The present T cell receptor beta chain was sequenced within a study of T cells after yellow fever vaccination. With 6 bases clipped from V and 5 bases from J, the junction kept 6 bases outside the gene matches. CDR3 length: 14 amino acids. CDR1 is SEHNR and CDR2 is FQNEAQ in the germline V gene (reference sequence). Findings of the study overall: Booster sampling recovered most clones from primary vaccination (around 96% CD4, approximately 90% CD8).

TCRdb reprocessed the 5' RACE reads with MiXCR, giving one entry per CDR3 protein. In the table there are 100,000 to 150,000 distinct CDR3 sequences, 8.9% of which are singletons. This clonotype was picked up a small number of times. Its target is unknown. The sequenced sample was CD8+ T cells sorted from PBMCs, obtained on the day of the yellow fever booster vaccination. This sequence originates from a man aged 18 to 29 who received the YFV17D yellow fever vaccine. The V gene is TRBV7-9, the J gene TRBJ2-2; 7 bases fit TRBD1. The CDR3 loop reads CASSSRQGTGELFF. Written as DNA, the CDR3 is TGTGCCAGCAGTTCTAGACAGGGTACCGGGGAGCTGTTTTTT.